Below are 31 T cell receptor beta chains sequenced from a single sample in a study of T cells in women clearing cervical HPV infection. Here immunoSEQ multiplex PCR was the method, and the copy in TCRdb shows in-frame clones only, minus some. Seen in this sample are around 31,000 clones; the ten most common clones hold 3% to 3.5%. The sequenced material came from blood buffy coat. The receptor set was obtained from a woman between 18 and 70 years old with a cervical HPV16 infection that either progressed to CIN3+ or cleared (not recorded which).

Concerning this clone itself: The CDR3 goes on 3 residues after the read ends, and that part is filled in from the germline J gene. The chain has TRBV5-1 and TRBJ2-5; D possibly corresponds to TRBD2 (6 bases). With 1 base removed from V and 4 bases from J, the gap between germline ends came to 8 bases. The CDR3 contains 13 residues. CDR1 SGHRS and CDR2 YFSETQ come from the germline V gene. The DNA read from the CDR3 is TGCGCCAGCAGCTTGACTAGCTTAGAGACC. This sequence encodes CASSLTSLET. In full, the CDR3 reads CASSLTSLETQYF.

As concerns this clone: The read terminates 3 residues before the CDR3 end, so the remaining end is supplied by the germline J gene. This chain links TRBV7-3 with TRBJ2-6, with 9 bases matching TRBD2. CDR3 length: 19 residues. Germline values: CDR1 SGHTA, CDR2 FQGTGA. After removal of 1 base from V and 0 bases from J, the junction contained 7 bases not matched to a gene. CDR3 sequence reads: CASSLNPSGGTSGANVLTF. The CDR3 bases that were read are TGTGCCAGCAGCTTAAACCCCAGCGGGGGGACCTCTGGGGCCAACGTC.

As regards this clone: The CDR3 end lies 3 residues beyond the end of the read and is filled in from the germline J gene. The J gene is TRBJ1-2, the V gene TRBV18, with D possibly TRBD1 on 6 matching bases. Germline V gives CDR1 KGHSH, CDR2 LQKENI. There are 13 residues in the CDR3. The part of the CDR3 DNA that was read is TGTGCCAGCTCTGGGGCTTTCAGGGGTGAC. This codes for CASSGAFRGD. The full CDR3 protein reads CASSGAFRGDYTF.

Points on this clone: Coverage ceases 3 residues before the CDR3 finishes, and the germline J gene fills in the end. V gene TRBV18 combines with J gene TRBJ2-7, with 9 bases aligning to TRBD1. The CDR3 has 14 amino acids. CDR1 is KGHSH and CDR2 is LQKENI in the germline V gene. V dropped 6 bases and J dropped 4; count of bases not matched to a gene: 7. CDR3 in amino acids: CASSPGTGQYEQYF. CDR3 DNA, as far as it was read: TGTGCCAGCTCCCCCGGGACAGGGCAGTACGAG.

In the case of this clone: With the read ending 3 residues before the CDR3 end, the germline J gene is used to fill in that end. V is TRBV7-3 and J is TRBJ2-1; 10 bases are shared with TRBD2. Per germline, CDR1 SGHTA and CDR2 FQGTGA. The CDR3 spans 16 residues. The junction had 4 bases not matched to a gene; V was cut back by 5 bases and J by 0 bases. CDR3 in amino acids: CASSVSGGFSYNEQFF. CDR3 bases read: TGTGCCAGCAGCGTTAGCGGGGGGTTCTCCTACAATGAG.

Concerning this clone: At one end, the junction sequence differs from germline, possibly due to a read error. The CDR3 extends 3 residues past the end of the read, so its final part is completed from the germline J gene. The sample has other DNA sequences that encode this CDR3 too. The rearrangement links TRBV7-6 to TRBJ1-3; D gene uncertain. The CDR3 runs 16 residues. Germline CDR1 reads SGHVS; CDR2 reads FNYEAQ. CDR3 region: CASSPGWQSSGNTIYF. Partial CDR3 DNA: TGTGCCAGCAGCCCCGGGTGGCAGAGCTCTGGAAACACA.

Measured by frequency, this clone is medium-sized (0.01 to 0.1%). The read falls 3 residues short of the CDR3 end, and the missing part is taken from the germline J gene. The chain recombines TRBV19 with TRBJ2-1, with 8 positions matching TRBD2. Per germline, CDR1 LNHDA and CDR2 SQIVND (reference sequence). V was clipped by 5 bases and J by 3 bases; unmatched bases: 6. The CDR3 covers 15 residues. CDR3 bases read: TGTGCCAGTAGTCTTCGGGGGGGCCTCTACAATGAG. It is translated as CASSLRGGLYNE. The complete CDR3 sequence is CASSLRGGLYNEQFF.

A note on this clone: The missing CDR3 end, 3 residues past where the read stops, is filled in from the germline J gene. The chain links TRBV2 to TRBJ2-1; D is ambiguous. This CDR3 is built from 14 residues. From germline, CDR1 is SNHLY and CDR2 FYNNEI. The germline V and J ends were trimmed by 7 bases and 0 bases, with 10 bases remaining between them. The chain's CDR3 is CASKTYNSYNEQFF. The covered CDR3 bases are TGTGCCAGCAAAACATATAACTCCTACAATGAG.

Of note for this clone: The read terminates 3 residues ahead of where the CDR3 ends, so the germline J gene completes it. The V gene is TRBV5-6, the J gene TRBJ2-1; TRBD2 is a possible D gene (5 bases). V was pared by 0 bases and J by 6 bases, with 10 bases between. CDR1 and CDR2 from the germline V gene are SGHDT and YYEEEE. The CDR3 contains 14 residues. CDR3 region: CASSLGDSVNEQFF. Partial CDR3 DNA: TGTGCCAGCAGCTTGGGGGATAGCGTCAATGAG.

In the case of this clone: The read is 3 residues too short to cover the CDR3 end, so that end is filled in from the germline J gene. The gene calls are TRBV18 and TRBJ2-3; TRBD1 might be the D (6 bases). CDR3 length: 17 residues. Germline CDR1 and CDR2: KGHSH and LQKENI. The CDR3 spells CASSPQATGIGGQPQYF. CDR3 DNA (partial): TGTGCCAGCTCACCCCAGGCCACAGGGATAGGGGGTCAGCCG.

As regards this clone: The read terminates 3 residues before the CDR3 end, so the remaining end is supplied by the germline J gene. The chain is built from TRBV2 and TRBJ1-4, with TRBD1 matching 7 bases. CDR3 size: 13 residues. The germline V gene encodes CDR1 SNHLY and CDR2 FYNNEI. The junction had 2 bases not matched to a gene; V was cut back by 7 bases and J by 3 bases. The CDR3 protein is CASKGTANEKLFF. CDR3 DNA (partial): TGTGCCAGCAAGGGGACAGCTAATGAAAAA.

Turning to this clone: The CDR3 end lies 3 residues beyond the end of the read and is filled in from the germline J gene. The rearrangement links TRBV2 to TRBJ2-5; D gene uncertain. The germline V gene has CDR1 SNHLY and CDR2 FYNNEI. The CDR3 has 14 amino acids. V lost 3 bases and J lost 5, with 13 bases in between. The CDR3: CASSETRVRETQYF. The sequenced CDR3 bases are TGTGCCAGCAGTGAGACAAGGGTTCGGGAGACC.

Details on this clone: The CDR3 is cut off 3 residues early in the read; its end comes from the germline J gene. J is TRBJ2-1 and V is TRBV2, with 7 bases lining up with TRBD1. CDR1 is SNHLY, CDR2 FYNNEI, per germline. Trimming at V came to 6 bases and at J to 4 bases, leaving 9 bases not matched to a gene. The CDR3 is made up of 15 amino acids. The part of the CDR3 DNA that was read is TGTGCCAGCAGAACCGGACAGGCCACATACAATGAG. Translating it yields CASRTGQATYNE. The entire CDR3 reads CASRTGQATYNEQFF. Filled out from reference TRBV2 and TRBJ2-1, the complete variable domain reads EPEVTQTPSHQVTQMGQEVILRCVPISNHLYFYWYRQILGQKVEFLVSFYNNEISEKSEIFDDQFSVERPDGSNFTLKIRSTKLEDSAMYFCASRTGQATYNEQFFGPGTRLTVL.

In regard to this clone: The DNA ends 3 residues before the CDR3 does, and the rest of the CDR3 is filled in from the germline J gene. V gene TRBV30 combines with J gene TRBJ2-3, with 7 bases matching TRBD1. The CDR3 extends over 13 amino acids. The trim removed 3 bases at V and 7 bases at J, leaving 7 bases unmatched. Per the germline V gene, CDR1 is GTSNPN and CDR2 is SVGIG (reference sequence). CDR3 sequence: CAWRLQGTNTQYF. Partial CDR3 DNA: TGTGCCTGGAGGTTACAGGGGACGAATACG.

Comments on this clone: The CDR3 end falls 3 residues outside the read, so it is completed with the germline J gene. V and J are TRBV6-2 or TRBV6-3 and TRBJ2-3, with 9 bases lining up with TRBD2. CDR3 length: 13 amino acids. Germline values: CDR1 MNHEY, CDR2 SVGEGT. The V segment lost 10 bases and the J segment 1 base; nucleotides outside the gene matches: 3. This CDR3 reads CATRTSGTDTQYF. The covered CDR3 bases are TGTGCCACCCGGACTAGCGGCACAGATACG.

About this clone itself: The read gets to within 3 residues of the CDR3 end, and the germline J gene fills in the rest. The V and J genes are TRBV11-3 and TRBJ2-1; 8 nucleotides match TRBD1. The CDR3 totals 15 residues. After removal of 5 bases from V and 0 bases from J, the junction contained 3 bases not matched to a gene. Germline values: CDR1 SGHNT, CDR2 YENEEA. CDR3 DNA (partial): TGTGCCAGCAGCCCCGGACAGGGCTCCTACAATGAG. Translation: CASSPGQGSYNE. The whole CDR3 sequence reads CASSPGQGSYNEQFF.

Note on this clone: The read terminates 3 residues ahead of where the CDR3 ends, so the germline J gene completes it. The chain couples TRBV5-6 to TRBJ2-1, with D possibly TRBD1 on 6 matching bases. The CDR3 spans 14 residues. V gave up 3 bases and J gave up 7 bases, with 14 bases separating them. CDR1 is SGHDT and CDR2 is YYEEEE in the germline V gene. The CDR3 reads CASSYQQGWNEQFF. CDR3 bases read: TGTGCCAGCAGCTACCAACAGGGCTGGAATGAG.

With regard to this clone: This sample includes further DNA sequences coding for the same CDR3. The sequenced part of the CDR3 DNA is TGTGCCTGGAACTCTGACAGAGGGATA. Translating gives CAWNSDRGI. The CDR3, in full, reads CAWNSDRGIAFF. This chain joins TRBV30 and TRBJ1-1, with D possibly matching TRBD1 (5 bases). The read terminates 3 residues before the CDR3 end, so the remaining end is supplied by the germline J gene. The CDR3 has 12 residues. Per the germline V gene, CDR1 is GTSNPN and CDR2 is SVGIG (reference sequence).

Of note for this clone: The read is 3 residues too short to cover the CDR3 end, so that end is filled in from the germline J gene. V gene TRBV5-1 combines with J gene TRBJ1-2; the D is unclear. Germline V gene lookup returns CDR1 SGHRS and CDR2 YFSETQ. With 4 bases removed from V and 0 bases from J, the gap between germline ends came to 7 bases. The CDR3 loop spans 13 amino acids. Partial CDR3 DNA: TGCGCCAGCAGCAACTTAGCTAACTATGGC. Its translation: CASSNLANYG. The full CDR3 is CASSNLANYGYTF.

A word on this clone: From the germline J gene comes the end of the CDR3, since the read stops 3 residues before it. The rearrangement links TRBV6-1 to TRBJ2-4; no reliable D call. The CDR3 contains 13 residues. Germline lookup yields CDR1 MNHNS and CDR2 SASEGT. The CDR3 loop reads CASSGMAGLGQYF. CDR3 DNA, as far as it was read: TGTGCCAGCAGTGGAATGGCAGGTCTTGGT.

On this clone itself: The observed sequence ends 3 residues before the CDR3 terminus, with the missing tail filled in from the germline J gene. The chain combines TRBV5-8 with TRBJ1-5; unclear D gene. The CDR3 has 14 residues. Germline V gives CDR1 SGHTS, CDR2 YDEGEE. Trimming removed 0 bases at V and 6 bases at J, with 10 bases between. CDR3 sequence: CASSLAYGRQPQHF. The part of the CDR3 DNA that was read is TGTGCCAGCAGCTTGGCCTATGGTCGTCAGCCC.

A remark on this clone: The read falls 3 residues short of the CDR3 end, and the missing part is taken from the germline J gene. This chain joins TRBV5-1 and TRBJ1-3, with a possible D match to TRBD1 (5 bases). CDR3 length: 16 amino acids. The germline V gene has CDR1 SGHRS and CDR2 YFSETQ. Trimming removed 2 bases at V and 2 bases at J, with 14 bases between. This CDR3 is CASSLGHLLPGNTIYF. The part of the CDR3 DNA that was read is TGCGCCAGCAGCTTAGGACACCTTTTGCCTGGAAACACC.

As concerns this clone: The read terminates 3 residues ahead of where the CDR3 ends, so the germline J gene completes it. The genes are TRBV19 and TRBJ1-1, with 10 bases lining up with TRBD1. CDR3 length equals 14 residues. In germline, CDR1 is LNHDA, CDR2 SQIVND (reference sequence). With V trimmed by 3 bases and J by 5 bases, 3 bases remained unmatched. This CDR3 reads CASSIGQGVTEAFF. The DNA read from the CDR3 is TGTGCCAGTAGTATTGGACAGGGGGTTACTGAA.

Remarks on this clone: From the germline J gene comes the end of the CDR3, since the read stops 3 residues before it. This chain joins TRBV20-1 and TRBJ1-5; tentatively, D is TRBD1 (6 bases). Trimming shortened V by 0 bases and J by 5 bases, and 11 bases separated the two germline ends. Germline assignment: CDR1 DFQATT and CDR2 SNEGSKA (reference sequence). CDR3 length equals 14 residues. The DNA read from the CDR3 is TGCAGTGCTAGAGATGACAGGAGTCATCAGCCC. As protein: CSARDDRSHQP. The full CDR3 sequence reads CSARDDRSHQPQHF.

With regard to this clone: The read finishes 3 residues shy of the CDR3 end, and the germline J gene is used to complete it. The rearrangement joins TRBV12-3 or TRBV12-4 to TRBJ2-3; D is uncertain. The V end was cut by 3 bases, the J end by 0 bases, with 10 bases between. CDR3 length: 15 residues. Incomplete CDR3 DNA: TGTGCCAGCAGTTTGGCGGCTCTTAGCACAGATACG. Its translation: CASSLAALSTDT. In full, the CDR3 is CASSLAALSTDTQYF.

A remark on this clone: The sequenced fragment ends 3 residues before the CDR3 boundary, so the rest is inferred from the germline J gene. The chain recombines TRBV7-9 with TRBJ1-6; possibly TRBD1 for D (5 bases). Trimming removed 3 bases at V and 10 bases at J, with 13 bases between. Germline V gene sequence: CDR1 SEHNR, CDR2 FQNEAQ (reference sequence). This CDR3 has 14 residues. CDR3 sequence: CASSLGQGESPLHF. The DNA read from the CDR3 is TGTGCCAGCAGCTTGGGCCAGGGAGAATCACCC.

Concerning this clone itself: The read is 3 residues too short to cover the CDR3 end, so that end is filled in from the germline J gene. This sequence joins TRBV20-1 and TRBJ2-3; 7 bases map to TRBD2. This CDR3 has 13 residues. Looked up from germline, CDR1 is DFQATT and CDR2 is SNEGSKA (reference sequence). The CDR3 region is CSALSSGEETQYF. The sequenced CDR3 bases are TGCAGTGCTTTATCCAGCGGGGAAGAGACG.

The CDR3 loop is CASSPLRISSSNQPQHF. The sequenced part of the CDR3 DNA is TGTGCCAGCAGCCCCTTGCGAATCTCCTCTAGCAATCAGCCC. The chain is built from TRBV4-2 and TRBJ1-5; no firm D call. The read falls 3 residues short of the CDR3 end, and the missing part is taken from the germline J gene. CDR3 size: 17 residues. Germline CDR1 is LGHNA and CDR2 is YNFKEQ. V lost 4 bases and J lost 0, with 16 bases in between.

Turning to this clone: The observed sequence ends 3 residues before the CDR3 terminus, with the missing tail filled in from the germline J gene. This chain uses TRBV30 with TRBJ1-4; no clear D. The CDR3 extends over 16 amino acids. Germline V lookup: CDR1 GTSNPN, CDR2 SVGIG (reference sequence). The DNA read from the CDR3 is TGTGCCTGGAGAAAGAAACCGGTCTCCTATAATTCACCA. Protein product: CAWRKKPVSYNSP. The whole CDR3 protein is CAWRKKPVSYNSPLFF. Looking up the rest from reference TRBV30 and TRBJ1-4 gives the full variable domain: SQTIHQWPATLVQPVGSPLSLECTVEGTSNPNLYWYRQAAGRGLQLLFYSVGIGQISSEVPQNLSASRPQDRQFILSSKKLLLSDSGFYLCAWRKKPVSYNSPLFFGSGTQLSVL.

Worth noting for this clone: The CDR3 extends 3 residues past the end of the read, so its final part is completed from the germline J gene. The rearrangement joins TRBV6-1 to TRBJ2-3, with D possibly TRBD1 on 6 matching bases. Looked up from germline, CDR1 is MNHNS and CDR2 is SASEGT. This CDR3 spans 15 amino acids. The CDR3 loop is CASSDPTGTQETQYF. The covered CDR3 bases are TGTGCCAGCAGTGACCCGACAGGAACCCAAGAGACG.

Comment on this clone: The read stops 3 residues short of the end of the CDR3; the missing end is completed from the germline J gene. This chain connects TRBV9 to TRBJ2-4, with TRBD2 matching over 14 bases. Germline lookup yields CDR1 SGDLS and CDR2 YYNGEE. The ends lost 1 base at V and 0 bases at J; junction bases unmatched: 15. The CDR3 sequence is 22 residues long. Incomplete CDR3 DNA: TGTGCCAGCAGCGTAACACAGACTACCGGGACTAGCGGGGGAGGAGCCAAAAACATT. Its protein is CASSVTQTTGTSGGGAKNI. The CDR3 in its entirety is CASSVTQTTGTSGGGAKNIQYF.